The 31 T cell receptor beta chains presented below share a single source sample, sequenced in a study of cytomegalovirus exposure and HLA in healthy donors. It was with 60 Vbeta and 13 Jbeta primers that the PCR ran. Here immunoSEQ multiplex PCR was the method, and the copy in TCRdb shows in-frame clones only, minus some. This repertoire shows 80,000 or so clones, approximately 78% found once; its top ten account for nearly 3.5%. Sequences were obtained from PBMCs. These receptor sequences come from a man aged 40-55 years in good health and CMV-seronegative.

This chain connects TRBV7-2 to TRBJ2-3, with D possibly being TRBD2 (5 bases). Trimming removed 5 bases from V and 4 bases from J, with 19 bases in between. This CDR3 region has 16 residues. Germline-derived CDR1 and CDR2 are SGHTA and FQGNSA. The CDR3 coding sequence is TGTGCCAGCAGCCATGAGGACTCCCGTCTCGCAGATACGCAGTATTTT. Encoded protein: CASSHEDSRLADTQYF.

This chain joins TRBV19 and TRBJ1-6; D might be TRBD1 (6 bases). Germline CDR1 is LNHDA and CDR2 is SQIVND (reference sequence). The V gene lost 1 base and the J gene lost 14 bases, with 24 bases spanning the gap. The CDR3 extends over 17 amino acids. The CDR3 coding sequence is TGTGCCAGTAGTATAGTATCGAGAAGGGGGACCCTCGGGACCCTCCACTTT. Amino acids: CASSIVSRRGTLGTLHF.

This chain links TRBV28 with TRBJ1-5, with D maybe TRBD1 (6 bases). The CDR3 runs to 18 residues. The ends were cut back, 3 bases at V and 7 bases at J, with 25 bases in the middle. CDR1 and CDR2 (germline): MDHEN, SYDVKM. CDR3 protein: CASSFVAGRQGREQPQHF. The CDR3 nucleotides are TGTGCCAGCAGTTTCGTAGCTGGGCGGCAGGGGCGTGAACAGCCCCAGCATTTT.

V gene TRBV2 combines with J gene TRBJ2-1; D is perhaps TRBD1 (6 bases). V dropped 4 bases and J dropped 7 bases, with 17 bases sitting between them. Germline CDR1 and CDR2: SNHLY and FYNNEI. The CDR3 is 15 residues long. The CDR3 DNA sequence: TGTGCCAGCAGTGGATTTGGGGGCCTTATGAATGAGCAGTTCTTC. This sequence encodes CASSGFGGLMNEQFF.

The chain couples TRBV6-6 to TRBJ1-3; the D is unclear. Trimming stripped 8 bases from V and 0 bases from J, with 14 bases between. The CDR3 contains 15 residues. Germline assignment: CDR1 MNHNY and CDR2 SVGAGI (reference sequence). The CDR3 protein is CASAPSRLSGNTIYF. The CDR3 region has the DNA TGTGCCAGCGCCCCTAGTAGGCTCTCTGGAAACACCATATATTTT.

The rearrangement uses TRBV6-6 and TRBJ1-5; 7 positions match TRBD1. CDR1 and CDR2 (germline): MNHNY, SVGAGI (reference sequence). The CDR3 spans 15 residues. Trimming removed 6 bases from V and 7 bases from J; junction bases left unmatched: 12. CDR3 sequence: CASSPDRVERQPQHF. CDR3 DNA sequence: TGTGCCAGCAGCCCCGACAGGGTTGAAAGGCAGCCCCAGCATTTT.

The chain employs TRBV4-2 and TRBJ1-1, with a weak D call TRBD1 (5 bases). Between the trimmed V and J ends, which lost 5 bases and 11 bases, there was a span of 30 bases. CDR3 length equals 17 residues. Germline V lookup: CDR1 LGHNA, CDR2 YNFKEQ. The CDR3 sequence is CASSMNLGRGGPGPAFF. The DNA for the CDR3 is TGTGCCAGCAGCATGAATTTGGGAAGGGGAGGACCCGGCCCTGCTTTCTTT.

The chain links TRBV29-1 to TRBJ1-3; a weak D match, TRBD1 (5 bases). V was clipped by 4 bases and J by 1 base, with 8 bases between them. Germline V lookup: CDR1 SQVTM, CDR2 ANQGSEA. This CDR3 comprises 13 residues. CDR3: CSVGDFSGNTIYF. In DNA form, the CDR3 reads TGCAGCGTTGGGGACTTTTCTGGAAACACCATATATTTT.

The chain uses TRBV5-1 and TRBJ2-1; 9 nucleotides match TRBD2. J gave up 2 bases and V 1 base, and 1 base lay outside the gene matches. The CDR3 extends over 15 amino acids. The germline gives CDR1 SGHRS, CDR2 YFSETQ. In DNA, the CDR3 is TGCGCCAGCAGCTTGCAGCGGGGGGCCTACAATGAGCAGTTCTTC. This gives the protein CASSLQRGAYNEQFF.

This chain links TRBV5-6 with TRBJ2-4; possibly TRBD1 for D (5 bases). Germline V gives CDR1 SGHDT, CDR2 YYEEEE. There are 14 residues in the CDR3. Trimming left V 0 bases short and J 8 bases short, with 12 bases between. In DNA form, the CDR3 reads TGTGCCAGCAGCTTGGCAAAAGGGGCCGACATTCAGTACTTC. As protein: CASSLAKGADIQYF.

The V gene is TRBV12-5, the J gene TRBJ2-7; no firm D call. Germline lookup yields CDR1 LGHNT and CDR2 FRNRAP. V dropped 1 base and J dropped 3 bases, with 7 bases sitting between them. The CDR3 has 13 residues. CDR3 DNA: TGTGCTAGTGGTTTGGACAGTTACTACGAGCAGTACTTC. It encodes CASGLDSYYEQYF. Full variable domain (rest looked up from reference TRBV12-5 and TRBJ2-7): DARVTQTPRHKVTEMGQEVTMRCQPILGHNTVFWYRQTMMQGLELLAYFRNRAPLDDSGMPKDRFSAEMPDATLATLKIQPSEPRDSAVYFCASGLDSYYEQYFGPGTRLTVT.

The chain links TRBV2 to TRBJ1-1; 7 bases agree with TRBD1. CDR3 length: 14 residues. Unmatched junction bases numbered 8, after V lost 7 bases and J lost 3 bases. CDR1 is SNHLY, CDR2 FYNNEI, per germline. DNA for the CDR3: TGTGCCAGCAAACAAAGAACAGGGGACACTGAAGCTTTCTTT. Residues: CASKQRTGDTEAFF.

In the case of this clone: The junction shows a germline mismatch at one end, possibly a read error. The rearrangement joins TRBV7-9 to TRBJ2-4; 8 bases map to TRBD1. CDR1 is SEHNR, CDR2 FQNEAQ, per germline (reference sequence). The CDR3 sequence is 12 residues long. CDR3 in DNA: TGTGCCAGCAGCCCCACTTCAGGACAGGGTCAATTC. Protein sequence: CASSPTSGQGQF.

The rearrangement joins TRBV28 to TRBJ1-1; the D gene is possibly TRBD1 (5 bases). The CDR3 covers 15 residues. Germline V gene lookup returns CDR1 MDHEN and CDR2 SYDVKM. V shed 5 bases and J shed 5 bases, with 18 bases lying between them. The CDR3 spells CASSLDSSGRTEAFF. CDR3 in DNA: TGTGCCAGCAGTCTAGACAGTTCAGGGAGGACTGAAGCTTTCTTT. Combining the CDR3 with reference TRBV28 and TRBJ1-1 gives the whole variable domain DVKVTQSSRYLVKRTGEKVFLECVQDMDHENMFWYRQDPGLGLRLIYFSYDVKMKEKGDIPEGYSVSREKKERFSLILESASTNQTSMYLCASSLDSSGRTEAFFGQGTRLTVV.

The gene calls are TRBV25-1 and TRBJ1-3; 7 bases are a match to TRBD1. Germline loops: CDR1 MGHDK, CDR2 SYGVNS. The CDR3 is 14 amino acids. The V segment lost 3 bases and the J segment 1 base; nucleotides outside the gene matches: 0. CDR3 nucleotides: TGTGCCAGCAGTGAGGGACAGTCTGGAAACACCATATATTTT. This codes for CASSEGQSGNTIYF.

The chain couples TRBV6-6 to TRBJ2-3; D possibly corresponds to TRBD1 (5 bases). V dropped 6 bases and J dropped 0 bases, with 13 bases sitting between them. Germline assignment: CDR1 MNHNY and CDR2 SVGAGI (reference sequence). The CDR3 contains 15 residues. CDR3: CASRGLGTSTDTQYF. As DNA, the CDR3 is TGTGCCAGCAGGGGGCTGGGCACTAGCACAGATACGCAGTATTTT.

The V call is TRBV28, the J call TRBJ1-2; weak D call: TRBD1 (5 bases). Trimming shortened V by 2 bases and J by 2 bases, and 12 bases separated the two germline ends. CDR1 and CDR2 from the germline V gene are MDHEN and SYDVKM. The CDR3 loop spans 15 amino acids. The CDR3 DNA is TGTGCCAGCAGTTTAGGGACTTGGAGGAACTATGGCTACACCTTC. Amino acids: CASSLGTWRNYGYTF.

J is TRBJ2-2 and V is TRBV5-1; no clear D. Germline loops: CDR1 SGHRS, CDR2 YFSETQ. The ends were cut back, 1 base at V and 5 bases at J, with 9 bases in the middle. CDR3 length: 14 residues. CDR3 DNA sequence: TGCGCCAGCAGCTTGTGGGCCGGTACCGGGGAGCTGTTTTTT. This encodes CASSLWAGTGELFF.

This clone has ten or more counts. The chain carries TRBV18 and TRBJ2-4; TRBD2 matches 12 bases. In germline, CDR1 is KGHSH, CDR2 LQKENI. This CDR3 has 15 amino acids. V trimming: 6 bases; J trimming: 10 bases; junction bases outside the gene matches: 10. The CDR3 DNA sequence: TGTGCCAGCTCCCCAACTAGCGGGGGGCCTTTAATTCAGTACTTC. Protein product: CASSPTSGGPLIQYF.

Only one count was recorded for this clone. This chain uses TRBV29-1 with TRBJ1-2; TRBD1 matches 7 bases. CDR3 size: 15 residues. Trimming removed 6 bases from V and 4 bases from J; junction bases left unmatched: 14. Germline V CDR1 and CDR2: SQVTM, ANQGSEA. The CDR3 nucleotides read TGCAGCGTCCCCGGGACAGCCTTTTTTGGCTATGGCTACACCTTC. Its protein is CSVPGTAFFGYGYTF.

This chain links TRBV30 with TRBJ1-4; D might be TRBD1 (6 bases). V lost 4 bases and J lost 4, with 16 bases in between. The CDR3 is 15 amino acids. CDR1 is GTSNPN, CDR2 SVGIG, per germline (reference sequence). CDR3 residues: CAWTGDLRYNEKLFF. CDR3 nucleotide sequence: TGTGCCTGGACAGGGGACCTCCGTTATAATGAAAAACTGTTTTTT.

The chain employs TRBV7-9 and TRBJ2-2; TRBD1 agrees at 7 bases. From germline, CDR1 is SEHNR and CDR2 FQNEAQ (reference sequence). The CDR3 is 18 amino acids. Unmatched junction bases numbered 14, after V lost 4 bases and J lost 3 bases. CDR3 protein: CASSSPSKGARYTGELFF. The DNA for the CDR3 is TGTGCCAGCAGCTCTCCCTCCAAGGGGGCGCGGTACACCGGGGAGCTGTTTTTT.

The chain carries TRBV9 and TRBJ2-3, with 10 bases matching TRBD2. The trim removed 3 bases at V and 0 bases at J, leaving 7 bases unmatched. This CDR3 is built from 17 residues. Germline V lookup: CDR1 SGDLS, CDR2 YYNGEE. The CDR3 DNA is TGTGCCAGCAGCGGTCAAGCGGGGGGGTCTAGCACAGATACGCAGTATTTT. Its translation: CASSGQAGGSSTDTQYF.

This chain connects TRBV6-5 to TRBJ2-7; D call uncertain. Trimming took off 0 bases at V and 2 bases at J, with 11 bases between the two ends. The germline V gene encodes CDR1 MNHEY and CDR2 SVGAGI. The length of the CDR3 is 15 residues. This chain's CDR3 is CASSYSNGGAYEQYF. As DNA, the CDR3 is TGTGCCAGCAGTTACTCGAATGGCGGAGCCTACGAGCAGTACTTC.

This chain joins TRBV7-3 and TRBJ1-1; a weak D match, TRBD1 (5 bases). Germline-derived CDR1 and CDR2 are SGHTA and FQGTGA. CDR3 length equals 15 residues. V was pared by 5 bases and J by 4 bases, with 17 bases between. The CDR3, as DNA: TGTGCCAGCAGCCTCGACAGCGGGGAGGGCACTGAAGCTTTCTTT. Its translation: CASSLDSGEGTEAFF.

A single count supports this clone. The junction shows a germline mismatch at one end, possibly a read error. This chain links TRBV2 with TRBJ1-2; D call uncertain. The CDR3 has 12 amino acids. Germline assignment: CDR1 SNHLY and CDR2 FYNNEI. DNA for the CDR3: TGTGCCAGCACCGCGGGGTCTGGCCGGCCGCACTTC. Its translation: CASTAGSGRPHF.

The V gene is TRBV6-6, the J gene TRBJ1-2, with D possibly being TRBD1 (6 bases). Trimming took 11 bases from V and 2 from J, leaving 21 bases between them. Germline loops: CDR1 MNHNY, CDR2 SVGAGI (reference sequence). This CDR3 has 15 residues. This chain's CDR3 is CASRNRVFSNYGYTF. As DNA, the CDR3 is TGTGCCTCCCGGAACAGGGTTTTCTCCAACTATGGCTACACCTTC.

The J gene is TRBJ2-6, the V gene TRBV4-2, with D tentatively TRBD2 (5 bases). V lost 1 base, J lost 12 bases, and 13 bases lay in between. The CDR3 is 14 amino acids. Germline assignment: CDR1 LGHNA and CDR2 YNFKEQ. Here the CDR3 DNA reads TGTGCCAGCAGCCAAGGAGACGGGAATCGCGTCCTGACTTTC. Amino acid sequence: CASSQGDGNRVLTF.

This chain connects TRBV5-1 to TRBJ1-1; 7 nucleotides match TRBD1. This CDR3 is built from 14 residues. The junction had 4 bases not matched to a gene; V was cut back by 4 bases and J by 1 base. Per germline, CDR1 SGHRS and CDR2 YFSETQ. The CDR3 is CASSNRGGNTEAFF. CDR3 DNA: TGCGCCAGCAGCAACAGGGGTGGGAACACTGAAGCTTTCTTT.

The chain joins TRBV9 to TRBJ2-2; TRBD1 might be the D (6 bases). Germline V gene data show CDR1 as SGDLS and CDR2 as YYNGEE. The CDR3 extends over 13 amino acids. V dropped 3 bases and J dropped 8 bases, with 11 bases sitting between them. CDR3 DNA sequence: TGTGCCAGCAGCGCCCTCACAGGGGGGGAGCTGTTTTTT. Translation gives CASSALTGGELFF.

The chain has TRBV7-8 and TRBJ2-3; D is perhaps TRBD1 (6 bases). The CDR3 contains 14 residues. Germline CDR1 and CDR2: SGHVS and FQNEAQ. Trimming took 5 bases from V and 4 from J, leaving 13 bases between them. CDR3 residues: CASSISGAADTQYF. The DNA of the CDR3 is TGTGCCAGCAGCATATCAGGGGCCGCAGATACGCAGTATTTT.